These 13 T cell receptor beta chains came from one sample sequenced in a study of response to subunit inactivated influenza vaccine (dated 2018 in TCRdb). Library preparation employed RT-PCR. This sample was sequenced with an Illumina HiSeq 2500. TCRdb reanalyzed the raw reads on its own, using fastp at Q25 for trimming and MiXCR for clone calling, and kept in-frame beta chains. Rows merge per CDR3 protein into single entries with the most common DNA and genes. The sample table holds about 480,000 distinct CDR3 sequences, of which roughly 25% were seen once. The top ten hold less than 2.5% of the sample. The material sequenced was CD4+ T cells sorted from PBMCs, taken 5 days after vaccination. These TCRs come from a man between 50 and 59 years old who received an inactivated influenza vaccine. Donor details come from another sample of the same person, matched by shared clones.

The chain employs TRBV3-1 and TRBJ2-1; 12 bases agree with TRBD2. There are 17 residues in the CDR3. Trimming cost V 3 bases and J 8 bases; bases outside gene matches: 11. CDR1 and CDR2 (germline): LGHDT, YNNKEL (reference sequence). Here the CDR3 reads CASSHPTTSGRVYEQFF. In nucleotides, the CDR3 is TGTGCCAGCAGCCACCCCACGACTAGCGGGAGAGTGTATGAGCAGTTCTTC.

CDR3 residues: CASNPDRGSQPQHF. The CDR3 DNA sequence: TGTGCCAGCAACCCGGACAGGGGAAGTCAGCCCCAGCATTTT. The chain couples TRBV6-1 to TRBJ1-5; 9 bases agree with TRBD1. Germline CDR1 and CDR2: MNHNS and SASEGT. V dropped 7 bases and J dropped 6; count of bases not matched to a gene: 7. The CDR3 has 14 amino acids.

This clonotype was observed a few times. The CDR3 coding sequence is TGCGCCAGCAGCCAAAGGACAGGGTTCGAGCAGTACTTC. This encodes CASSQRTGFEQYF. The chain combines TRBV5-1 with TRBJ2-7; 8 bases match TRBD1. CDR3 size: 13 residues. Germline assignment: CDR1 SGHRS and CDR2 YFSETQ. The J segment lost 6 bases and the V segment lost 4 bases, leaving 6 bases of the junction unmatched.

The J gene is TRBJ1-3, the V gene TRBV29-1, with D possibly being TRBD1 (6 bases). CDR1 SQVTM and CDR2 ANQGSEA come from the germline V gene. CDR3 length: 12 amino acids. Trimming removed 7 bases from V and 4 bases from J, with 11 bases in between. The CDR3 loop is CSAGQSGNTIYF. Written as DNA, the CDR3 is TGCAGCGCAGGACAGTCCGGAAACACCATATATTTT.

This rearrangement joins TRBV20-1 to TRBJ1-5; D gene uncertain. CDR1 DFQATT and CDR2 SNEGSKA come from the germline V gene (reference sequence). The length of the CDR3 is 14 residues. V gave up 1 base and J gave up 2 bases, with 9 bases separating them. The CDR3, as DNA: TGCAGTGCTAGAGGGGCTTTAGGCAATCAGCCCCAGCATTTT. Its translation is CSARGALGNQPQHF.

This clonotype has a handful of counts. The rearrangement joins TRBV7-2 to TRBJ1-2; weak D call: TRBD1 (6 bases). The germline gives CDR1 SGHTA, CDR2 FQGNSA. V lost 3 bases and J 4 bases, leaving 18 bases between the germline ends. CDR3 length: 16 amino acids. The CDR3 is CASSFQSGRTVYGYTF. The CDR3 DNA reads as TGTGCCAGCAGCTTTCAATCCGGACGGACAGTCTATGGCTACACCTTC. Full variable domain (remainder filled in from reference TRBV7-2 and TRBJ1-2): GAGVSQSPSNKVTEKGKDVELRCDPISGHTALYWYRQSLGQGLEFLIYFQGNSAPDKSGLPSDRFSAERTGGSVSTLTIQRTQQEDSAVYLCASSFQSGRTVYGYTFGSGTRLTVV.

Here the CDR3 DNA reads TGTGCCAGCAGTGTTGAGACAGGGGGATATGAGCAGTTCTTC. It specifies CASSVETGGYEQFF. V is TRBV2 and J is TRBJ2-1, with TRBD1 matching 9 bases. The CDR3 contains 14 residues. The V gene's germline CDR1 is SNHLY and CDR2 FYNNEI. Losses at the gene ends were 4 bases for V and 8 bases for J; bases not matched to a gene: 6.

At least ten counts were recorded for this clonotype. This chain joins TRBV7-8 and TRBJ1-3; possibly TRBD1 for D (6 bases). Trimming removed 2 bases from V and 2 bases from J, with 7 bases in between. This CDR3 contains 14 residues. Germline V gene data show CDR1 as SGHVS and CDR2 as FQNEAQ. CDR3 sequence: CASSLPGAGNTIYF. CDR3 DNA sequence: TGTGCCAGCAGCTTACCAGGGGCTGGAAACACCATATATTTT.

The V and J genes are TRBV7-9 and TRBJ2-7, with TRBD1 as a possible D gene (6 bases). This CDR3 contains 15 residues. Between the trimmed V and J ends, which lost 5 bases and 6 bases, there was a span of 20 bases. CDR1 SEHNR and CDR2 FQNEAQ come from the germline V gene (reference sequence). The CDR3 coding sequence is TGTGCCAGCAGCAAAAGAGTGGGGGCGGGTGGCGAGCAGTACTTC. Its translation is CASSKRVGAGGEQYF. Looking up the rest from reference TRBV7-9 and TRBJ2-7 gives the full variable domain: DTGVSQNPRHKITKRGQNVTFRCDPISEHNRLYWYRQTLGQGPEFLTYFQNEAQLEKSRLLSDRFSAERPKGSFSTLEIQRTEQGDSAMYLCASSKRVGAGGEQYFGPGTRLTVT.

The rearrangement uses TRBV5-1 and TRBJ2-5, with 7 bases identical to TRBD1. The CDR3 covers 17 residues. Losses at the gene ends were 3 bases for V and 2 bases for J; bases not matched to a gene: 13. In germline, CDR1 is SGHRS, CDR2 YFSETQ. This CDR3 is CASSSPGTALTQETQYF. The CDR3 DNA sequence: TGCGCCAGCAGCTCGCCAGGGACAGCACTCACTCAAGAGACCCAGTACTTC.

The rearrangement uses TRBV4-1 and TRBJ2-3, with 8 bases aligning to TRBD2. The germline V gene encodes CDR1 MGHRA and CDR2 YSYEKL. This CDR3 contains 15 residues. V lost 4 bases, J lost 2 bases, and 5 bases stayed unmatched. The CDR3 nucleotides are TGCGCCAGCAGCCCCTCGCGGGGGGCCACAGATACGCAGTATTTT. Protein: CASSPSRGATDTQYF.

The gene calls are TRBV30 and TRBJ2-6, with D perhaps matching TRBD1 (5 bases). Per germline, CDR1 GTSNPN and CDR2 SVGIG (reference sequence). V was cut by 6 bases and J by 0 bases, with 12 bases left in between. CDR3 length equals 15 residues. The CDR3 region has the DNA TGTGCCTGTTCGACAGCGCGCTCTGGGGCCAACGTCCTGACTTTC. As protein: CACSTARSGANVLTF.

CDR3 residues: CATSGPGPTDTQYF. The CDR3 DNA reads TGTGCCACCAGTGGTCCGGGACCAACAGATACGCAGTATTTT. The chain has TRBV24-1 and TRBJ2-3; perhaps D is TRBD1 or TRBD2 (5 bases each). Germline V gives CDR1 KGHDR, CDR2 SFDVKD. The CDR3 runs 14 residues. Trimming took 5 bases from V and 3 from J, leaving 11 bases between them.